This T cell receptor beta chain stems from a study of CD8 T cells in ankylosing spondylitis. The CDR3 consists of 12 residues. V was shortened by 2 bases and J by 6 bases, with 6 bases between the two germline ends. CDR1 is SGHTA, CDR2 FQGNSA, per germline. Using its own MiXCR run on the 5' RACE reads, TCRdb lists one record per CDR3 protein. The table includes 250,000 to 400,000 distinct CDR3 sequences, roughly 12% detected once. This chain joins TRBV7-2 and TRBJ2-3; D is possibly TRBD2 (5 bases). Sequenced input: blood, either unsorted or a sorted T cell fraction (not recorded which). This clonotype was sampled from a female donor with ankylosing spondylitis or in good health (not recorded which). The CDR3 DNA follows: TGTGCCAGCAGCTTACGGAGGGATACGCAGTATTTT. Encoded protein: CASSLRRDTQYF.